This T cell receptor beta chain was observed in a study of T cell changes during pregnancy in multiple sclerosis. Only in-frame clones appear in the TCRdb table, and some are missing; sequencing was by immunoSEQ multiplex PCR. Of around 50,000 clones in the sample, 80% to 90% were seen once. Germline V gene sequence: CDR1 LNHNV, CDR2 YYDKDF (reference sequence). The CDR3 length is 12 residues. Between the trimmed V and J ends, which lost 8 bases and 5 bases, there was a span of 9 bases. The input for sequencing was CD8+ T cells from peripheral blood mononuclear cells, taken in the second trimester of pregnancy. The clonotype comes from a female donor with multiple sclerosis, enrolled in a pregnancy study. This chain links TRBV15 with TRBJ1-4; no clear D gene. DNA for the CDR3: TGTGCCACCCGAGCGGAAAATGAAAAACTGTTTTTT. Its translation is CATRAENEKLFF.